A single sample is the source of the 8 T cell receptor beta chains below, sequenced in a study of control samples from healthy donors and cancer patients. This table comes from immunoSEQ multiplex PCR, and its TCRdb copy is limited to in-frame clones, with some not included. The sample includes about 100,000 clones, 92% of them seen just once. The sample comprised blood. Receptors were obtained from a woman between 18 and 29 years old in good health.

The chain links TRBV27 to TRBJ1-5, with D possibly matching TRBD1 (6 bases). The CDR3 contains 15 residues. The germline V gene encodes CDR1 MNHEY and CDR2 SMNVEV (reference sequence). V was clipped by 3 bases and J by 0 bases, with 9 bases between them. The CDR3 sequence: CASSFTGYSNQPQHF. The CDR3 nucleotides are TGTGCCAGCAGTTTTACAGGGTATAGCAATCAGCCCCAGCATTTT.

This clone was counted only a few times. This chain uses TRBV12-3 or TRBV12-4 with TRBJ1-2; TRBD1 is a possible D gene (6 bases). This CDR3 is built from 13 residues. V was clipped by 3 bases and J by 6 bases, with 11 bases between them. The CDR3 DNA sequence: TGTGCCAGCAGTTTTGCCAGGGGCCATGGCTACACCTTC. This encodes CASSFARGHGYTF.

The gene calls are TRBV5-1 and TRBJ2-7; TRBD1 agrees at 9 bases. The CDR3 sequence is 15 residues long. V shed 2 bases and J 6 bases; nucleotides not matched to a gene: 9. The V gene's germline CDR1 is SGHRS and CDR2 YFSETQ. Here the CDR3 reads CASSLAQGAVSEQYF. For the CDR3, the DNA is TGCGCCAGCAGCTTAGCACAGGGGGCGGTGTCCGAGCAGTACTTC.

The rearrangement links TRBV18 to TRBJ1-1, with a possible D match to TRBD1 (5 bases). The germline V gene has CDR1 KGHSH and CDR2 LQKENI. Trimming took off 3 bases at V and 6 bases at J, with 26 bases between the two ends. The CDR3 runs 18 residues. CDR3: CASSPRGFRDSLDAEAFF. The DNA of the CDR3 is TGTGCCAGCTCACCCCGGGGGTTTCGGGATAGTCTTGATGCTGAAGCTTTCTTT. Using reference TRBV18 and TRBJ1-1 for the parts outside the CDR3, the full variable domain is NAGVMQNPRHLVRRRGQEARLRCSPMKGHSHVYWYRQLPEEGLKFMVYLQKENIIDESGMPKERFSAEFPKEGPSILRIQQVVRGDSAAYFCASSPRGFRDSLDAEAFFGQGTRLTVV.

The chain joins TRBV7-2 to TRBJ1-2; 8 nucleotides align to TRBD1. V lost 5 bases and J lost 6; bases outside the gene matches: 8. Germline values: CDR1 SGHTA, CDR2 FQGNSA. This CDR3 has 14 residues. This CDR3 reads CASSPKTGVHGYTF. The CDR3 nucleotides are TGTGCCAGCAGCCCCAAGACAGGGGTTCATGGCTACACCTTC.

This clone was picked up a small number of times. The gene calls are TRBV5-5 and TRBJ2-1, with 12 bases identical to TRBD2. V lost 4 bases, J lost 1 base, and 9 bases stayed unmatched. This CDR3 is built from 18 residues. Germline CDR1 is SGHKS and CDR2 is YYEKEE (reference sequence). CDR3 coding DNA: TGTGCCAGCAGCGTGATCACTAGCGGGGGGCTTTCCTACAATGAGCAGTTCTTC. Residues: CASSVITSGGLSYNEQFF.

This clone appeared a single time. This chain connects TRBV5-8 to TRBJ2-1; 7 bases fit TRBD2. CDR1 SGHTS and CDR2 YDEGEE come from the germline V gene. V was pared by 4 bases and J by 2 bases, with 9 bases of the junction left unmatched. The CDR3 is made up of 16 amino acids. The CDR3 nucleotides are TGTGCCAGCAGCCCCTGGAGAGCGGGGACCTACAATGAGCAGTTCTTC. Translating gives CASSPWRAGTYNEQFF.

The chain uses TRBV6-5 and TRBJ1-2; D is undetermined. This CDR3 contains 14 residues. Trimming removed 6 bases from V and 1 base from J, with 12 bases in between. Germline V lookup: CDR1 MNHEY, CDR2 SVGAGI. CDR3 sequence (DNA): TGTGCCAGCAGGACCAGGACCAGTAACTATGGCTACACCTTC. This translates into CASRTRTSNYGYTF.